The 17 T cell receptor beta chains given below trace back to one sample, sequenced in a study of regulatory T cells in long-lasting Graves disease. Time point given: newly diagnosed GD, antithyroid drugs for less than 3 months. After RNA was extracted from PBMCs, the TCR library was made from it. CDR3-region Arm-PCR and iRepertoire HTBI primers produced the TCR beta libraries. TCRdb re-called the multiplex PCR reads through MiXCR, storing one row per CDR3 protein. The table has approximately 300,000 distinct CDR3 sequences, more than 15% seen once. Sequencing used peripheral blood mononuclear cells (PBMCs), obtained at new diagnosis, from a patient treated with antithyroid drugs. The origin of the receptors is a female donor with Graves disease.

Ten or more counts support this clonotype. V gene TRBV12-3 or TRBV12-4 combines with J gene TRBJ2-5; D is perhaps TRBD2 (6 bases). CDR3 size: 15 residues. V lost 7 bases and J 1 base, leaving 16 bases between the germline ends. CDR3 nucleotide sequence: TGTGCCAGCACGGACGGGAGAGGTTCCCAAGAGACCCAGTACTTC. Translated, it gives CASTDGRGSQETQYF.

This clonotype was seen repeatedly, ten times or more. The J gene is TRBJ2-7, the V gene TRBV12-3 or TRBV12-4, with D perhaps matching TRBD2 (5 bases). V was pared by 5 bases and J by 4 bases, with 12 bases between. CDR3 size: 13 residues. The CDR3 loop is CASSPGSIYEQYF. DNA for the CDR3: TGTGCCAGCAGTCCTGGGAGTATTTACGAGCAGTACTTC.

This clonotype appeared many times. The gene calls are TRBV28 and TRBJ1-5; weak D call: TRBD1 (6 bases). The CDR3 has 14 residues. The germline CDR1 and CDR2 sequences are MDHEN and SYDVKM. V was shortened by 11 bases and J by 3 bases, with 17 bases between the two germline ends. The CDR3 reads CAATLRGFNQPQHF. The CDR3 nucleotides are TGTGCCGCAACCTTAAGGGGGTTCAATCAGCCCCAGCATTTT.

This clonotype was picked up many times. This chain uses TRBV12-3 or TRBV12-4 with TRBJ1-1; D possibly corresponds to TRBD1 (5 bases). V was clipped by 8 bases and J by 8 bases, with 18 bases between them. This CDR3 has 13 amino acids. CDR3 bases: TGTGCCAGCCGTGGGGGGGGAAGGGTCGAAGCTTTCTTT. This sequence encodes CASRGGGRVEAFF.

This clonotype was seen ten or more times. The chain couples TRBV11-2 to TRBJ1-2; D gene unclear. CDR1 is SGHAT, CDR2 FQNNGV, per germline. CDR3 length: 12 residues. Trimming removed 0 bases from V and 7 bases from J, with 6 bases in between. CDR3 bases: TGTGCCAGCAGCTTAGACAGGAGTGGCTACACCTTC. It yields the protein CASSLDRSGYTF.

The chain employs TRBV7-6 and TRBJ1-3, with D perhaps TRBD1 (6 bases). Germline-derived CDR1 and CDR2 are SGHVS and FNYEAQ. V lost 0 bases, J lost 7 bases, and 13 bases lay in between. CDR3 length: 15 residues. The CDR3 sequence is CASSLAPGTFNTIYF. The CDR3 DNA follows: TGTGCCAGCAGCTTAGCGCCCGGGACATTCAACACCATATATTTT.

V usage is TRBV15 and J usage is TRBJ2-7; the match to TRBD1 covers 7 bases. J lost 3 bases, V lost 1 base, and 9 bases had no gene match. The CDR3 loop spans 16 amino acids. CDR1 is LNHNV, CDR2 YYDKDF, per germline (reference sequence). CDR3 DNA sequence: TGTGCCACCAGCAGAGGGGACAGTGGGACCCACTACGAGCAGTACTTC. It yields the protein CATSRGDSGTHYEQYF.

CDR3: CASSRDWNTGELFF. The CDR3 DNA sequence: TGTGCCAGTAGCCGGGACTGGAACACCGGGGAGCTGTTTTTT. The chain links TRBV2 to TRBJ2-2; D is perhaps TRBD2 (6 bases). Trimming left V 9 bases short and J 1 base short, with 12 bases between. CDR1 is SNHLY and CDR2 is FYNNEI in the germline V gene. The length of the CDR3 is 14 residues.

This clonotype was counted many times. The chain uses TRBV6-1 and TRBJ1-2, with D maybe TRBD1 (5 bases). Trimming cost V 8 bases and J 8 bases, with 27 bases left between them. The CDR3 spans 16 residues. Germline lookup yields CDR1 MNHNS and CDR2 SASEGT. CDR3 in amino acids: CASAPIWGSSQDGYTF. In DNA form, the CDR3 reads TGTGCCAGCGCCCCTATATGGGGCTCCTCTCAGGACGGCTACACCTTC.

This clonotype was counted at least ten times. The chain has TRBV6-1 and TRBJ2-4; 8 bases are shared with TRBD1. CDR1 MNHNS and CDR2 SASEGT come from the germline V gene. The V segment lost 6 bases and the J segment 5 bases; nucleotides outside the gene matches: 9. This CDR3 contains 15 residues. The CDR3 nucleotides are TGTGCCAGCAGCCTTTCCCCGACAGGGGAAAACATTCAGTACTTC. Translated, it gives CASSLSPTGENIQYF.

This clonotype occurred many times. The rearrangement uses TRBV7-8 and TRBJ2-7; no clear D gene. The V and J ends lost 1 base and 5 bases respectively, with 12 bases between them. Germline V gene sequence: CDR1 SGHVS, CDR2 FQNEAQ. The CDR3 spans 14 residues. The DNA of the CDR3 is TGTGCCAGCAGCTTAGTTGGGTGGGTGAACGAGCAGTACTTC. Translating gives CASSLVGWVNEQYF.

This clonotype was detected many times. Sequence at one end of the junction differs from germline and may be a read error. The rearrangement links TRBV28 to TRBJ2-5; 7 bases agree with TRBD2. The CDR3 consists of 15 residues. Germline V lookup: CDR1 MDHEN, CDR2 SYDVKM. CDR3 nucleotides: TGTGCCATCAGTGGCCAAGCGGGGCTCCAAGAGACCCAGTACTTC. Translated: CAISGQAGLQETQYF.

This clonotype has just a few counts. One end of the junction is discordant with germline, which a read error may explain. DNA of the CDR3: TGTGCTAGCAGCTTAACGCCCCGGGGACTAGCGGACACCGGGGAGCTGTTTTTT. Residues: CASSLTPRGLADTGELFF. The chain has TRBV7-7 and TRBJ2-2; 11 positions agree with TRBD2. CDR1 is SSHAT, CDR2 FNYEAQ, per germline (reference sequence). CDR3 length: 18 residues.

The rearrangement uses TRBV2 and TRBJ2-5; weak D call: TRBD2 (6 bases). This CDR3 is 16 amino acids long. Germline V gives CDR1 SNHLY, CDR2 FYNNEI. Trimming removed 6 bases from V and 10 bases from J, with 27 bases in between. CDR3 DNA sequence: TGTGCCAGCAGCGGCCCGGCGGTAAATTTTCCGGAGGGCCAGTACTTC. Translating gives CASSGPAVNFPEGQYF.

The sample holds many counts of this clonotype. V is TRBV24-1 and J is TRBJ2-7, with D maybe TRBD2 (7 bases). CDR1 and CDR2 (germline): KGHDR, SFDVKD. The germline V and J ends were trimmed by 6 bases and 5 bases, with 16 bases remaining between them. The CDR3 runs 14 residues. The CDR3: CATSPTGGANEQYF. In DNA form, the CDR3 reads TGTGCCACCAGTCCCACTGGGGGGGCCAACGAGCAGTACTTC.

This clonotype was counted ten times or more. The V and J genes are TRBV15 and TRBJ1-2; 7 nucleotides agree with TRBD1. Per germline, CDR1 LNHNV and CDR2 YYDKDF (reference sequence). With V trimmed by 6 bases and J by 0 bases, 16 bases remained unmatched. The length of the CDR3 is 18 residues. CDR3 amino acids: CATRRIPGGFLANYGYTF. The CDR3 coding sequence is TGTGCCACCAGAAGGATACCAGGGGGTTTTCTAGCTAACTATGGCTACACCTTC.

V gene TRBV18 combines with J gene TRBJ1-2; 12 bases map to TRBD1. Germline V gene sequence: CDR1 KGHSH, CDR2 LQKENI. The junction had 16 bases not matched to a gene; V was cut back by 5 bases and J by 3 bases. The CDR3 has 19 amino acids. In nucleotides, the CDR3 is TGTGCCAGCTCATCCCGGTCCCCGGGACAGGGGGCGGGTGACTATGGCTACACCTTC. It encodes CASSSRSPGQGAGDYGYTF.